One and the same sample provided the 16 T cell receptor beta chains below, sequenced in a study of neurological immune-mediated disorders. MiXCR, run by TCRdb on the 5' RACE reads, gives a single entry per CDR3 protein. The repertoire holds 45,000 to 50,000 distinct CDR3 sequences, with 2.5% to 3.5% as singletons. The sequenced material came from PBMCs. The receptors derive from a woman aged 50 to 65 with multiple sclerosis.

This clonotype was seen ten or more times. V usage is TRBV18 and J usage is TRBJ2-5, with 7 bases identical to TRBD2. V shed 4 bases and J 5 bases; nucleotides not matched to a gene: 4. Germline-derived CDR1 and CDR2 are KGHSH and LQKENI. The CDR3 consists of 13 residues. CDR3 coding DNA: TGTGCCAGCTCACTTGGGAGGGCGGAGACCCAGTACTTC. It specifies CASSLGRAETQYF.

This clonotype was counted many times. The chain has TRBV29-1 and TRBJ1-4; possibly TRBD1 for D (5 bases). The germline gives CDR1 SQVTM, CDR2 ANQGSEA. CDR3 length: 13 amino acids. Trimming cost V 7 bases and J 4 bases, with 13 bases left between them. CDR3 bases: TGCAGCGCCAAGGGGTCCCTTAATGAAAAACTGTTTTTT. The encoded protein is CSAKGSLNEKLFF.

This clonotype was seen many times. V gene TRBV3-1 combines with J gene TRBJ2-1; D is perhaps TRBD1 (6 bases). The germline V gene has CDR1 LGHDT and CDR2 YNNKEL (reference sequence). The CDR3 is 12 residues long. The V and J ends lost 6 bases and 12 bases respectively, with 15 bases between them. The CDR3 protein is CASSYRAQGQFF. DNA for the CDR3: TGTGCCAGCAGTTACAGGGCTCAGGGGCAGTTCTTC.

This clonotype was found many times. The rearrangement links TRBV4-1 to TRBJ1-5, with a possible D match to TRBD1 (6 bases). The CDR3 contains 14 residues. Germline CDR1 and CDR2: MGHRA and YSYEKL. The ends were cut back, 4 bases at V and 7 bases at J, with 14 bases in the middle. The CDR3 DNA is TGCGCCAGCAGCCCACGCAACAGGGACCAGCCCCAGCATTTT. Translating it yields CASSPRNRDQPQHF.

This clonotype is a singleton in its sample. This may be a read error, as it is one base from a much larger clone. The DNA for the CDR3 is TGCGCCAGCAAGAATACTTACATGAACACTGAAGCTTTCTTT. Encoded protein: CASKNTYMNTEAFF. The V call is TRBV10-2, the J call TRBJ1-1; unclear D gene. Trimming stripped 7 bases from V and 0 bases from J, with 12 bases between. Germline V gene sequence: CDR1 WSHSY, CDR2 SAAADI. This CDR3 comprises 14 residues.

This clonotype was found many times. Here the CDR3 DNA reads TGTGCCAGCAGCCTCAGACTAGAGGCGGTGTACGAGCAGTACTTC. It encodes CASSLRLEAVYEQYF. The genes are TRBV7-9 and TRBJ2-7, with D possibly being TRBD2 (6 bases). Germline loops: CDR1 SEHNR, CDR2 FQNEAQ (reference sequence). The CDR3 totals 15 residues. V lost 5 bases and J 4 bases, leaving 18 bases between the germline ends.

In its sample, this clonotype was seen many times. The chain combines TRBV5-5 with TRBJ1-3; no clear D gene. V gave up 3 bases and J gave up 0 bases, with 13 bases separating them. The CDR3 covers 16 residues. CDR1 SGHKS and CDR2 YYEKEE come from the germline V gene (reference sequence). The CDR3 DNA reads TGTGCCAGCAGCTGGGAAATGCAGAGCTCTGGAAACACCATATATTTT. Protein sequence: CASSWEMQSSGNTIYF. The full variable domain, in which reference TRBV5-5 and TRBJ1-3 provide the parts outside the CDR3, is DAGVTQSPTHLIKTRGQQVTLRCSPISGHKSVSWYQQVLGQGPQFIFQYYEKEERGRGNFPDRFSARQFPNYSSELNVNALLLGDSALYLCASSWEMQSSGNTIYFGEGSWLTVV.

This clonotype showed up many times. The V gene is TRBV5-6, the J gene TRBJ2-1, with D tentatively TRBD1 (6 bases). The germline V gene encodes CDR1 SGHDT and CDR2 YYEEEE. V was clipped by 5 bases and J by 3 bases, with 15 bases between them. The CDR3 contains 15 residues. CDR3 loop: CASRPTGNLYNEQFF. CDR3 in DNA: TGTGCCAGCAGACCGACAGGTAACCTCTACAATGAGCAGTTCTTC.

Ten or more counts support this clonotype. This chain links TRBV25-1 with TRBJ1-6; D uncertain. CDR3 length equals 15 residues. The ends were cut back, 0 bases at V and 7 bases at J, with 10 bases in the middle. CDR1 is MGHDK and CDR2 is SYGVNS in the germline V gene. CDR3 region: CASSEYEQPNSPLHF. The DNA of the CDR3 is TGTGCCAGCAGTGAATATGAACAGCCAAATTCACCCCTCCACTTT.

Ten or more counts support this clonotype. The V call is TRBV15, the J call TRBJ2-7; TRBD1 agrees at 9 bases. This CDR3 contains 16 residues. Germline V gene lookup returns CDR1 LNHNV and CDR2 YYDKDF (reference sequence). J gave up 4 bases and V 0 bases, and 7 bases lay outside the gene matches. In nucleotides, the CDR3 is TGTGCCACCAGCAGAGAATTGATGGGACAGGGTTACGAGCAGTACTTC. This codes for CATSRELMGQGYEQYF.

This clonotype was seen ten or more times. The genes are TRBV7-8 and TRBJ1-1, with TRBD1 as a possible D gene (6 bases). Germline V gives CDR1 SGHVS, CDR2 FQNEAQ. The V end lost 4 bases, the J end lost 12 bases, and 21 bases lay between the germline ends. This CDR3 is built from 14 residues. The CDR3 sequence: CASSSLTGPSVPFF. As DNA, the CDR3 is TGTGCCAGCAGCTCCTTGACAGGACCTTCCGTGCCTTTCTTT.

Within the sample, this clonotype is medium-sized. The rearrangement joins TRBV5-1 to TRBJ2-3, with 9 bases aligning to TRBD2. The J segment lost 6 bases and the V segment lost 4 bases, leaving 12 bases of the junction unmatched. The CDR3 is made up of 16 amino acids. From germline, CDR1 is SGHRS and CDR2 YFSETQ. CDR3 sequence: CASSALAGLSSDTQYF. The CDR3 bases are TGCGCCAGCAGCGCTCTAGCGGGACTCTCCTCCGATACGCAGTATTTT.

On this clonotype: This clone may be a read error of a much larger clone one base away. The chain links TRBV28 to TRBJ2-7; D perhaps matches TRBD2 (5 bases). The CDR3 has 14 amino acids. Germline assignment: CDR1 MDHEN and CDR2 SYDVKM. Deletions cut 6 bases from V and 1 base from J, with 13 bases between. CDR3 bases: TGTGCCAGCAGCCAACTGGGAGAATCCTACGAGCAGTACTTC. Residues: CASSQLGESYEQYF.

CDR3 region: CASSLAGGGTQYF. The CDR3 region has the DNA TGTGCCAGCAGCTTGGCGGGGGGGGGGACCCAGTACTTC. The J gene is TRBJ2-5, the V gene TRBV7-2; 9 bases are a match to TRBD2. This CDR3 comprises 13 residues. V lost 3 bases and J lost 7; bases outside the gene matches: 3. Germline V lookup: CDR1 SGHTA, CDR2 FQGNSA.

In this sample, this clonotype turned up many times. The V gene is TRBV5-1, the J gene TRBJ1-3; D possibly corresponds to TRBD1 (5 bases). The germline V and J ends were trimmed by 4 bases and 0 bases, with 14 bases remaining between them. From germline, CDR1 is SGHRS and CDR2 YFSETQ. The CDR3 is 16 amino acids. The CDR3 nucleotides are TGCGCCAGCAGCGGGGGGACGCTTTACTCTGGAAACACCATATATTTT. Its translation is CASSGGTLYSGNTIYF. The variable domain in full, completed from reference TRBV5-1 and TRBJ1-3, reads KAGVTQTPRYLIKTRGQQVTLSCSPISGHRSVSWYQQTPGQGLQFLFEYFSETQRNKGNFPGRFSGRQFSNSRSEMNVSTLELGDSALYLCASSGGTLYSGNTIYFGEGSWLTVV.

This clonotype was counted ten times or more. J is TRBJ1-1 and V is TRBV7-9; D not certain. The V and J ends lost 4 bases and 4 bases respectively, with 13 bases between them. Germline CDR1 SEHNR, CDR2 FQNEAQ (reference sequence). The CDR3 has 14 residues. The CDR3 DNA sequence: TGTGCCAGCAGCTCTGACAAGTTCGGCACTGAAGCTTTCTTT. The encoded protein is CASSSDKFGTEAFF.